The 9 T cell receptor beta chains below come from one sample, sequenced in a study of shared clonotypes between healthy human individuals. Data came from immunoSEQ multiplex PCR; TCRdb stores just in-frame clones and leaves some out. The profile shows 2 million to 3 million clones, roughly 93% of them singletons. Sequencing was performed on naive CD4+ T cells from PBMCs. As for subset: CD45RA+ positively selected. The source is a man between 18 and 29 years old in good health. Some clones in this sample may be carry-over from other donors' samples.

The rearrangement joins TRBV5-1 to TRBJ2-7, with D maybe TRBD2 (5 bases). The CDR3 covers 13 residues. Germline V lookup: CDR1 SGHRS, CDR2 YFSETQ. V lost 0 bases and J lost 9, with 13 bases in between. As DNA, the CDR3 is TGCGCCAGCAGCTTGGCCGGCCGCAGCGGGCAGTACTTC. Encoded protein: CASSLAGRSGQYF.

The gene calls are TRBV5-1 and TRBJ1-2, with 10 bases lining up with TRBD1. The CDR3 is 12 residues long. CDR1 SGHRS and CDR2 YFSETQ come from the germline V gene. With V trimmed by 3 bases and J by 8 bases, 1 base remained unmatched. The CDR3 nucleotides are TGCGCCAGCAGCTGGGACAGGGGAGGCTACACCTTC. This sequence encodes CASSWDRGGYTF.

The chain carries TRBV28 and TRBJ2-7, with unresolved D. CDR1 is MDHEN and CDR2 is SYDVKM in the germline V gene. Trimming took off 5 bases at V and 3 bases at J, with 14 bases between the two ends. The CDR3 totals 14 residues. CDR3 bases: TGTGCCAGCAGTCCTCCTGAGTTTAGCTACGAGCAGTACTTC. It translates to CASSPPEFSYEQYF.

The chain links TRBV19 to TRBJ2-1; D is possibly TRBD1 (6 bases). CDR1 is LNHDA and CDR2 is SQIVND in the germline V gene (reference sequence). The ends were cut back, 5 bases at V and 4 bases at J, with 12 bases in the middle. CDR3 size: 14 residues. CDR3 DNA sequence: TGTGCCAGTAGTGGCCAGGGGCGATACAATGAGCAGTTCTTC. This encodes CASSGQGRYNEQFF.

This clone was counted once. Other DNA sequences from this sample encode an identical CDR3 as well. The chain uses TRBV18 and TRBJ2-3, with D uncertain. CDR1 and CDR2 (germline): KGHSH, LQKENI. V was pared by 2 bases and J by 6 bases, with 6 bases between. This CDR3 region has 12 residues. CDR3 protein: CASSPKGDTQYF. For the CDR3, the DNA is TGTGCCAGCTCACCAAAGGGTGATACGCAGTATTTT. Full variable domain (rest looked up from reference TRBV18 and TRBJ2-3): NAGVMQNPRHLVRRRGQEARLRCSPMKGHSHVYWYRQLPEEGLKFMVYLQKENIIDESGMPKERFSAEFPKEGPSILRIQQVVRGDSAAYFCASSPKGDTQYFGPGTRLTVL.

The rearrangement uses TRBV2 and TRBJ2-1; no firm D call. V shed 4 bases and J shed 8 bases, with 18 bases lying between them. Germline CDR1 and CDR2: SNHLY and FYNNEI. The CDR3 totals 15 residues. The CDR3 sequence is CASSGITFSADEQFF. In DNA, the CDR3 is TGTGCCAGCAGTGGGATAACTTTTTCTGCTGATGAGCAGTTCTTC.

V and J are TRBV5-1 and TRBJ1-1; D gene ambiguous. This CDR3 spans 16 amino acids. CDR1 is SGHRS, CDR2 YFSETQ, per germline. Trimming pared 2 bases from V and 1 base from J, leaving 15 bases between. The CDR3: CASSFARTSPNTEAFF. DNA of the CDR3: TGCGCCAGCAGCTTCGCTCGAACGTCACCGAACACTGAAGCTTTCTTT.

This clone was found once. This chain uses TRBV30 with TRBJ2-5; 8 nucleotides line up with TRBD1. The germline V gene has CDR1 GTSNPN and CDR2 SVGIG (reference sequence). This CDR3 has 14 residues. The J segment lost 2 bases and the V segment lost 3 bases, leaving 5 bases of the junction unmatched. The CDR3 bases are TGTGCCTGGAGGCACCAGGGGGCGCAAGAGACCCAGTACTTC. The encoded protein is CAWRHQGAQETQYF.

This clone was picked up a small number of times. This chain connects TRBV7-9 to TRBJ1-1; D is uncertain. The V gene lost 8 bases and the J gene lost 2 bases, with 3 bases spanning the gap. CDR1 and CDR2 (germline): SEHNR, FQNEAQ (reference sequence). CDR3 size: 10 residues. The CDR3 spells CASGNTEAFF. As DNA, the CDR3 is TGTGCCAGCGGCAACACTGAAGCTTTCTTT.